The 7 T cell receptor beta chains in this list originate from one sample, sequenced in a study of vaccination and CD4 T cells after COVID-19. The treatment denotes: approximately 10-day PBMC culture with coronavirus spike peptide pools or control peptides (ViraFEST assay). Unexposed donor CD4+ T cells predated the COVID-19 pandemic, collected 2011-2018. Their specific antigens are unknown. An Oncomine TCR Beta short-read assay was used to sequence the DNA from cultured CD4+ T cells. The source of extracted genomic DNA was cultured CD4+ T cells. TCRdb re-analysed the PCR reads in MiXCR, keeping a single row per CDR3 protein. The sample includes under 8,000 distinct CDR3 sequences, 41% seen only once; the top ten take about a third. Sequencing was performed on CD4+ T cells from blood, cultured in vitro. Every receptor here comes from a human donor in good health.

This clonotype was counted only a few times. V gene TRBV6-5 combines with J gene TRBJ2-6; 8 bases align to TRBD2. The CDR3 runs 16 residues. Germline V gene lookup returns CDR1 MNHEY and CDR2 SVGAGI. After removal of 2 bases from V and 2 bases from J, the junction contained 2 bases not matched to a gene. The CDR3 reads CASSYPGGAGANVLTF. In DNA, the CDR3 is TGTGCCAGCAGTTACCCGGGAGGGGCTGGGGCCAACGTCCTGACTTTC.

This sequence joins TRBV14 and TRBJ1-1; D ambiguous. The ends were cut back, 1 base at V and 7 bases at J, with 10 bases in the middle. The CDR3 runs to 13 residues. Germline V gene lookup returns CDR1 SGHDN and CDR2 FVKESK. The DNA of the CDR3 is TGTGCCAGCAGCCAAGGCGACCGGGATGAAGCTTTCTTT. Residues: CASSQGDRDEAFF.

This clonotype was found a few times. The chain is built from TRBV6-1 and TRBJ1-1; 8 positions match TRBD1. The V gene end was trimmed by 6 bases and the J gene end by 5 bases; junction bases not matched to a gene: 8. The CDR3 spans 14 residues. Germline assignment: CDR1 MNHNS and CDR2 SASEGT. This CDR3 is CASSSGQGWTEAFF. In DNA, the CDR3 is TGTGCCAGCAGCTCCGGACAGGGCTGGACTGAAGCTTTCTTT.

The genes are TRBV6-2 or TRBV6-3 and TRBJ1-5; D unclear. V was clipped by 8 bases and J by 0 bases, with 5 bases between them. There are 12 residues in the CDR3. Germline CDR1 reads MNHEY; CDR2 reads SVGEGT. This CDR3 is CASADSNQPQHF. CDR3 in DNA: TGTGCCAGCGCGGATAGCAATCAGCCCCAGCATTTT.

This sequence joins TRBV6-1 and TRBJ2-1, with 8 bases fitting TRBD2. CDR1 is MNHNS, CDR2 SASEGT, per germline. This CDR3 is built from 13 residues. V was clipped by 5 bases and J by 14 bases; unmatched bases: 11. The CDR3, as DNA: TGTGCCAGCAGTCCCCGCCCGAGCGGGAGTAAGTTCTTC. This encodes CASSPRPSGSKFF.

With regard to this clonotype: A read error may produce the germline difference seen at one junction end. CDR3 sequence (DNA): TGTGCCAGCAGCCCCGCACCCGGGGAGTTGTTTTTT. Translated: CASSPAPGELFF. The chain recombines TRBV7-6 with TRBJ2-2, with D maybe TRBD2 (5 bases). Looked up from germline, CDR1 is SGHVS and CDR2 is FNYEAQ. The CDR3 is 12 amino acids. Full variable domain (rest looked up from reference TRBV7-6 and TRBJ2-2): GAGVSQSPRYKVTKRGQDVALRCDPISGHVSLYWYRQALGQGPEFLTYFNYEAQQDKSGLPNDRFSAERPEGSISTLTIQRTEQRDSAMYRCASSPAPGELFFGEGSRLTVL.

The chain has TRBV20-1 and TRBJ2-2, with 7 bases fitting TRBD2. V trimming: 6 bases; J trimming: 7 bases; junction bases outside the gene matches: 11. From germline, CDR1 is DFQATT and CDR2 SNEGSKA (reference sequence). This CDR3 region has 14 residues. CDR3 amino acids: CSAQRRERGGELFF. The CDR3, as DNA: TGCAGTGCCCAGAGGAGGGAGCGGGGCGGGGAGCTGTTTTTT.